This TCR beta chain was retrieved from a study of cytomegalovirus exposure and HLA in healthy donors (dated by TCRdb to the late 2010s). As for the study more broadly: In an earlier analysis of 450 to 750 of the donors, roughly 300 Gb of sequence data and roughly 100 million unique TCR beta sequences from 150 million to 200 million T cells were reported. High-throughput TCR immunosequencing, statistical association of individual TCRs with disease status, and machine learning were combined to predict cytomegalovirus infection status. The aim of the study was to test whether cataloging public T cell receptors could identify signatures of past pathogen exposure. An early release covering roughly 640 HLA-typed donors comprised around 300 gigabases of sequencing data and approximately 80 million unique TCR sequences. Among 300 to 500 genotyped donors of the cohort, an average of around 250,000 unique TCR beta nucleotide sequences was sequenced per donor, of which 15% to 20% were non-productive. Donor age, sex, ethnicity and CMV serostatus were compiled together with the repertoire data. Among the roughly 410 genotyped donors, approximately 81% belonged to the genetic ancestry cluster associated with self-reported Caucasian donors. To study patterns of TCR occurrence, a later analysis re-analyzed previously published TCR beta repertoires from more than 550 donors and added high-resolution HLA genotyping. All discovery cohort repertoires had been generated on a single sequencing platform. Along with the roughly 670-subject first cohort, a separate validation cohort of around 120 different subjects was used. The later analysis used no new phenotypic data to find candidate immune exposures, relying instead on TCR beta sequences and their occurrence across donors. An earlier analysis of 587 of the donors applied high-throughput TCR beta sequencing to assess whether each TCR beta V gene segment acted as functional or pseudogenic. HLA typing included class I and class II loci at four-digit resolution. The number of donors typed differed by locus, with about 620-630 for A, B, C, DRB1 and DQB1, around 560 for DQA1, over 600 for DPA1, and under 490 for DPB1. A later genetic analysis used genome-wide SNP genotypes for about three fifths of the roughly 700 donors, treating that subset as a discovery cohort. Four or five DR-DQ haplotypes were handled as single units for association and clustering, since linkage in the cohort was strong. The study used immunosequencing to profile the T cell repertoires of approximately 690 subjects and linked those repertoires to cytomegalovirus serostatus.

The library came from the immunoSEQ multiplex PCR assay. A mixture of 60 forward primers for TCR Vbeta segments and 13 reverse primers for TCR Jbeta segments was used in the multiplex PCR. A multiplex PCR assay on genomic DNA amplified the CDR3 region of rearranged TCR beta genes. The Illumina HiSeq System was used to sequence the amplified TCR beta libraries as 87-base-pair reads. For the original study's pipeline: In a later analysis, around 80 million unique TCR beta chains were counted across the 500 to 700 repertoires, and around 10 million of these chains were shared by at least two donors. To remove PCR and sequencing errors, raw reads were error-corrected and collapsed into unique sequences using a nearest-neighbor algorithm that merged closely related sequences. CDR3 sequences were aligned to IMGT reference sequences to assign V, D and J gene segments. Each retained sequence needed at least a six-nucleotide match to both a V gene segment and a J gene segment. A rearrangement was called productive if the CDR3 had no stop codons and remained in frame with V and J, and every other rearrangement was called non-productive. Following IMGT convention, CDR3 was defined as the stretch from the second conserved V-encoded cysteine up to the conserved J-encoded phenylalanine. In an earlier analysis of 550 to 650 of the donors, sequences lacking an unambiguous match to a single V gene segment were excluded. An earlier analysis of a few hundred of the donors classified V segments as functional when productive rearrangements were above 56.7% and as segregating when the standard deviation between donors was above 5%. A statistical classification framework was built for diagnosing cytomegalovirus status from the catalog of TCR beta chain sequences. A later analysis assigned V and J genes by comparing TCR nucleotide sequences with IMGT/GENE-DB human TR gene sequences. In a later analysis, CDR3 sequences and most-parsimonious VDJ recombination scenarios were assigned using the TCRdist pipeline. In a later analysis, every TCR beta chain was defined by the combination of its CDR3 amino acid sequence and its V-gene family, and reads without a unique V-gene family were dropped. To address suspected cross-contamination and a sequencing artifact, a later analysis removed 592 highly shared, low-generation-probability nucleotide sequences. In a later analysis, a clonal expansion index for each public chain was calculated from normalized within-repertoire ranks of inferred template counts. Generation probabilities in a later analysis came from a VDJ recombination model fitted to out-of-frame rearrangements, and those results were checked against IGoR. Hypergeometric tests were used in a later analysis to score TCR-TCR, TCR-HLA and TCR-CMV co-occurrence, with a repertoire-size bias correction applied to the TCR pairs. False discovery rates were estimated in a later analysis by permuting HLA or CMV assignments 20 times. In a later analysis, co-occurring TCRs were grouped with DBSCAN, and TCRdist sequence similarity was added when clustering was performed within HLA-allele-positive subsets. Repertoires with fewer than 30,000 or more than 120,000 public chains, plus five repertoires with anomalous nucleotide sharing, were excluded from co-occurrence clustering. The clones in this table, taken by TCRdb from immuneACCESS, are in-frame only. Not every clone is retained; where verified, under half of the shortfall comes from an unresolved V gene, and the cause of the rest is unknown. The DNA gave D and trimming, while V, J and clone size come from that table. This sample has 200,000 or so clones in its table, and 65% to 80% of those were observed once. About 0.2% of the sample is taken by the ten largest.

As concerns this clone: Its antigen is still unknown. No much larger clone exists at a distance of one base, and base qualities are not known.

The cohort was made up of hundreds of healthy bone marrow donors. All cohort members were sampled while nominally healthy, although unrecorded immune exposures were likely present. The donor tested CMV seronegative, placing the donor among the approximately 360 seronegative members of the cohort. A peripheral blood sample was collected from each donor, and TCR beta sequencing was performed on peripheral blood mononuclear cells. The Qiagen DNeasy Blood Extraction Kit was used to extract genomic DNA from the blood cell samples. Spanning cysteine to phenylalanine, the CDR3 consists of 12 amino acids. Kept here is only the CDR3 DNA, which spans 36 bases and is read in frame from base 1. Trimming takes 0 bases from V and 5 bases from J, and the germline ends sit 7 bases apart. The germline V gene gives CDR1 as SQVTM and CDR2 as ANQGSEA. The paper as a whole reports these results and caveats: A further reported finding was that TCR beta sequences accurately predicted the HLA-A and HLA-B alleles for most subjects in the first cohort. Compared with the roughly 710-donor mean, donors in an Asian-associated ancestry cluster had fewer N-insertions in productive TCRs, according to a later genetic analysis. Specific HLA alleles were associated with some 15,000 TCR beta sequences at a false discovery rate of 0.05 in a later analysis. The classifier was reported to diagnose cytomegalovirus status with high specificity and sensitivity in both the original cohort and the validation cohort. A total of about 180 TCR beta chains were listed by the study as associated with cytomegalovirus. Only TCR beta chains were sequenced in this cohort, and the absence of alpha or paired-chain data limited detectable features. Immune exposure information for the cohort was limited to CMV serostatus. The earlier analysis of approximately 560 of the donors excluded around 17 rarely observed V segments, including chromosome 9 orphons, because counts were too low. A cluster of highly shared sequence variants was judged likely to be a technical artifact of the sequencing pipeline. In a later analysis, TCR association rates were found to vary across HLA loci, with the most associated TCRs seen for DRB1 alleles and the fewest for HLA-C alleles. A few of the identified cytomegalovirus-associated TCR beta chains were confirmed in vitro to be specific for cytomegalovirus antigens. In a later genetic analysis, a missense DCLRE1C variant was associated with V-gene and J-gene trimming of TCR beta chains, and the association was replicated in an independent cohort. Some IMGT-functional V segments, including TRBV6-2 and TRBV6-3, could not be distinguished by the 87-base-pair reads and were therefore excluded. When HLA alleles, especially DR and DQ, strongly co-occurred, attributing TCR associations to individual alleles was difficult. Presence/absence analyses assumed roughly uniform sequencing depth across donors, an assumption that may not hold. Because some donors lacked HLA typing at each locus, the association tests relied only on the typed subset. An earlier analysis of approximately 570 of the donors showed that most TCR beta V segments appeared in productive rearrangements either about 87% or about 30% of the time, which broadly matched IMGT annotations. The authors suggested that the approach could potentially be extended to other disease states and immunological phenotypes. Most TCR sequences were seen in very few donors, while some public TCRs were found in many individuals. Correlated functional status among segregating V segments might be attributable to linkage disequilibrium, but an unknown experimental factor could not be ruled out. In a later analysis, several top co-occurrence clusters were reported to appear linked to parvovirus B19, influenza, CMV and Epstein-Barr virus. A later analysis found that HLA-associated TCR beta chains were more clonally expanded and had lower generation probabilities than equally common non-associated chains. In a later analysis, most CMV-associated TCR beta chains were found to appear HLA-restricted, with HLA associations seemingly driven largely by CMV exposure.

Recombination joined TRBV29-1 with TRBJ1-2; the D gene cannot be resolved reliably. Source material: PBMCs. The sequence was collected from a girl aged 2 to 9 in good health and CMV-seronegative. In nucleotide form, the sequence is TGCAGCGTTGAAGATGGGCAGTATGGCTACACCTTC. This gives the protein CSVEDGQYGYTF.